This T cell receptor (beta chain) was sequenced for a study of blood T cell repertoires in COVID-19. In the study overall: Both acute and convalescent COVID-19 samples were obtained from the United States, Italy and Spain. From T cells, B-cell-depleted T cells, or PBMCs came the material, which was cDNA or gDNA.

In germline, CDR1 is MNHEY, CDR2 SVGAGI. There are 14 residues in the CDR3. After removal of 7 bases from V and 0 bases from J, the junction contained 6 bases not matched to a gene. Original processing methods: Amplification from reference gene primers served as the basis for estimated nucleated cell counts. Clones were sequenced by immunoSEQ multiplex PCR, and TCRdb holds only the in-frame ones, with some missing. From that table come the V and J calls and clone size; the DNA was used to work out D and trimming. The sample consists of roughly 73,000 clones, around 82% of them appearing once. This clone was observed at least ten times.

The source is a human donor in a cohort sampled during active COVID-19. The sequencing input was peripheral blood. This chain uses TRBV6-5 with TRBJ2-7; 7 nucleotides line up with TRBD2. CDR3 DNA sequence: TGTGCCAGCACCCCATGGGGGGGCTCCTACGAGCAGTACTTC. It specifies CASTPWGGSYEQYF.